This T cell receptor (beta chain) derives from a study of shared clonotypes between healthy human individuals. The table came from immunoSEQ multiplex PCR; TCRdb's copy has only in-frame clones and leaves some out. The sample lists about 2.3 million clones; approximately 95% were seen once. The CDR3 loop spans 16 amino acids. Deletions cut 1 base from V and 4 bases from J, with 17 bases between. Per germline, CDR1 SGHRS and CDR2 YFSETQ. This chain links TRBV5-1 with TRBJ1-1; maybe TRBD1 (5 bases). Sequencing was performed on naive CD4+ T cells from PBMCs. Subset here: CD45RA+ positively selected. The sequence came from a man younger than 35 in good health. Some clones in this sample may be carry-over from other donors' samples. DNA for the CDR3: TGCGCCAGCAGCTTGCCCCTAGTATCGGGGGGCACTGAAGCTTTCTTT. Translated, it gives CASSLPLVSGGTEAFF. Based on the CDR3 plus reference TRBV5-1 and TRBJ1-1, the full variable domain is KAGVTQTPRYLIKTRGQQVTLSCSPISGHRSVSWYQQTPGQGLQFLFEYFSETQRNKGNFPGRFSGRQFSNSRSEMNVSTLELGDSALYLCASSLPLVSGGTEAFFGQGTRLTVV.